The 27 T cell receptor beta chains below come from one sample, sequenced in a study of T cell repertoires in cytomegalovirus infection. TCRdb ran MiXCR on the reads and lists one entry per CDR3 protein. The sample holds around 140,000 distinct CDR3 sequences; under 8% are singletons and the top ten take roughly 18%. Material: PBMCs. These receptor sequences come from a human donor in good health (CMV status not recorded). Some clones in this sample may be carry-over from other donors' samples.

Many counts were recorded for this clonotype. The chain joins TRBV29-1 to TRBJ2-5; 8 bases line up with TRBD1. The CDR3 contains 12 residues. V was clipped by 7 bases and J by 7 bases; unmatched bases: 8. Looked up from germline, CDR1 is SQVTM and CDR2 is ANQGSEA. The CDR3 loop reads CSAFQGAGTQYF. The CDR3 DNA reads TGCAGCGCCTTTCAGGGGGCTGGGACCCAGTACTTC.

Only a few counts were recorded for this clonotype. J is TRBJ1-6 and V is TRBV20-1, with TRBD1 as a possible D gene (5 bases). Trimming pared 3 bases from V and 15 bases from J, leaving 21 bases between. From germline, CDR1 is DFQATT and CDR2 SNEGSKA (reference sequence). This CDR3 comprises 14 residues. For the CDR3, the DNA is TGCAGTGCTAGCACCGGGACCCCCTTAACTATCCTCCACTTT. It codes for CSASTGTPLTILHF.

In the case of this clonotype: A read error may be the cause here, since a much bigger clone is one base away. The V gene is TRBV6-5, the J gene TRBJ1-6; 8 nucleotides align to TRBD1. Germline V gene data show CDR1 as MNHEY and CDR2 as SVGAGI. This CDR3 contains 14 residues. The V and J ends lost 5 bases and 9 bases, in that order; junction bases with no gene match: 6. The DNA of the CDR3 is TGTGCCAGCAGTAGACAGGGGAATATTTCACCCCTCCACTTT. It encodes CASSRQGNISPLHF.

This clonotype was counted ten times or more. Here the CDR3 reads CASRSGADRGYTF. The CDR3 DNA is TGTGCCAGCAGGTCAGGGGCGGATCGTGGCTACACCTTC. This chain uses TRBV6-5 with TRBJ1-2, with D maybe TRBD1 (6 bases). Trimming took 6 bases from V and 7 from J, leaving 15 bases between them. This CDR3 region has 13 residues. Germline loops: CDR1 MNHEY, CDR2 SVGAGI.

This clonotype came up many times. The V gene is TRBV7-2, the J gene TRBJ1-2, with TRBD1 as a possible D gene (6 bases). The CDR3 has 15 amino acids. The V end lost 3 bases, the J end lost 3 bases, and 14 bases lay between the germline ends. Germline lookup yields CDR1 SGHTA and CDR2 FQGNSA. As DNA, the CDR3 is TGTGCCAGCAGCTTTTCTTCAGGGGCGGACTATGGCTACACCTTC. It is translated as CASSFSSGADYGYTF.

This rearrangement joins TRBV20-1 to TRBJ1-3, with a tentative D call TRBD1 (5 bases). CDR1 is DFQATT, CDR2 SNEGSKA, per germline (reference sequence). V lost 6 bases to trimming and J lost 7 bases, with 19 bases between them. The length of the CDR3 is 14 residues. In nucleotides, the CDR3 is TGCAGTGCCGAGGGGTCCCCCCCCTCGAACACCATATATTTT. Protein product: CSAEGSPPSNTIYF.

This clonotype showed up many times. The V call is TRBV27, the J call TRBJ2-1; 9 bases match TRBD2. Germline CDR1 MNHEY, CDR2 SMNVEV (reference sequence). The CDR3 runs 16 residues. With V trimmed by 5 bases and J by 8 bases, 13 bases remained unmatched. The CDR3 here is CASSRPVSGGFDEQFF. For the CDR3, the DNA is TGTGCCAGCAGTCGCCCGGTTAGCGGGGGTTTCGATGAGCAGTTCTTC.

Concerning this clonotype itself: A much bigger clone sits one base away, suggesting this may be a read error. The CDR3: CASSYPSRQGAAYNEQFF. The CDR3 bases are TGTGCCAGCAGTTACCCCTCGAGACAGGGGGCCGCTTACAATGAGCAGTTCTTC. The J gene is TRBJ2-1, the V gene TRBV6-6; 10 bases agree with TRBD1. Germline assignment: CDR1 MNHNY and CDR2 SVGAGI (reference sequence). Trimming cost V 2 bases and J 4 bases; bases outside gene matches: 11. There are 18 residues in the CDR3.

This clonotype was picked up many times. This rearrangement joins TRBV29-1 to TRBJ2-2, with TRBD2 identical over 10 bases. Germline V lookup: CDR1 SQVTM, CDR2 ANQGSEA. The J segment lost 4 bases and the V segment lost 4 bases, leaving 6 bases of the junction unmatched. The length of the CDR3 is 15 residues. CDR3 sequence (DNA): TGCAGCGTTGCCTCTAGCGGGGGTTTCACCGGGGAGCTGTTTTTT. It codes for CSVASSGGFTGELFF.

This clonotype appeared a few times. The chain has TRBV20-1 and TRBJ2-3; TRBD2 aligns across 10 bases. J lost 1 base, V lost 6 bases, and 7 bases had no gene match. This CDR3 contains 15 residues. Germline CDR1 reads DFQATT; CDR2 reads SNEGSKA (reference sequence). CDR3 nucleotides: TGCAGTGCGGCAATTACTAGCGGGGGCACAGATACGCAGTATTTT. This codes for CSAAITSGGTDTQYF.

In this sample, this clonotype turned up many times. CDR3 sequence (DNA): TGTGCCAGCAGCCAAGACCAGCGTGGCTGGGATGAGCAGTTCTTC. Translation gives CASSQDQRGWDEQFF. The rearrangement uses TRBV3-1 and TRBJ2-1; D is unresolved. The CDR3 consists of 15 residues. V was clipped by 0 bases and J by 8 bases, with 14 bases between them. Germline CDR1 is LGHDT and CDR2 is YNNKEL (reference sequence).

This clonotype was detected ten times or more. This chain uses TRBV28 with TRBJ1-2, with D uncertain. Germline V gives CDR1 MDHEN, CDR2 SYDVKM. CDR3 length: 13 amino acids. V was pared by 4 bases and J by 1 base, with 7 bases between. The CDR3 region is CASSWTVNYGYTF. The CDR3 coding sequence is TGTGCCAGCAGTTGGACGGTTAACTATGGCTACACCTTC.

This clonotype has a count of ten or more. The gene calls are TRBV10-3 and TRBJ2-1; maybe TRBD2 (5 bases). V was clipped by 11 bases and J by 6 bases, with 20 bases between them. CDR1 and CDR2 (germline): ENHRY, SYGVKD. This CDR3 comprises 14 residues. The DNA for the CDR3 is TGTGCCCACGGCTCCCTGGACGCGGGCAATGAGCAGTTCTTC. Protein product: CAHGSLDAGNEQFF.

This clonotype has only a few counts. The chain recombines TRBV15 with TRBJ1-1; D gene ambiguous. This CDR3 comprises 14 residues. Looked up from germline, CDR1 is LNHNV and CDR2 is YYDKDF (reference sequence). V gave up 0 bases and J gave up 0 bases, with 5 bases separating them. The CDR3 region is CATSRDPVNTEAFF. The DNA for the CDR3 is TGTGCCACCAGCAGAGATCCTGTGAACACTGAAGCTTTCTTT.

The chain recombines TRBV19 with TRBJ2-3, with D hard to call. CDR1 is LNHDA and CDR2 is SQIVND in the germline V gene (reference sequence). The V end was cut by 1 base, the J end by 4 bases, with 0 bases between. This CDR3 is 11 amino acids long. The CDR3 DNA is TGTGCCAGTAGTATAGCAGATACGCAGTATTTT. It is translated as CASSIADTQYF.

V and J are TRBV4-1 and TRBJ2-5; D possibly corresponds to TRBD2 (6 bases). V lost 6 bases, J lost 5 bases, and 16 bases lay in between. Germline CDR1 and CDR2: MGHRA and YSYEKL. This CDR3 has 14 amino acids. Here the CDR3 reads CASSVGLWGETQYF. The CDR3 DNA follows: TGCGCCAGCAGTGTGGGACTTTGGGGGGAGACCCAGTACTTC.

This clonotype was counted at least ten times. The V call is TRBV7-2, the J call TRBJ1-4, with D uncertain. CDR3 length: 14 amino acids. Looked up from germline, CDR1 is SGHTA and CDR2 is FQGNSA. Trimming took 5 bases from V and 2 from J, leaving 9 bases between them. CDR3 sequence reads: CASSPQRTNEKLFF. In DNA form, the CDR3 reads TGTGCCAGCAGCCCTCAGAGGACTAATGAAAAACTGTTTTTT.

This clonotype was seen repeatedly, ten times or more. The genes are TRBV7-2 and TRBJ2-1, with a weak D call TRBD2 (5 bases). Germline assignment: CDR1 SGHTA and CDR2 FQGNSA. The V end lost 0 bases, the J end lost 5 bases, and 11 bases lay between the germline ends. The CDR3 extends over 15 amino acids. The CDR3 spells CASSLADVGNNEQFF. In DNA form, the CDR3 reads TGTGCCAGCAGCTTAGCGGATGTCGGGAACAATGAGCAGTTCTTC.

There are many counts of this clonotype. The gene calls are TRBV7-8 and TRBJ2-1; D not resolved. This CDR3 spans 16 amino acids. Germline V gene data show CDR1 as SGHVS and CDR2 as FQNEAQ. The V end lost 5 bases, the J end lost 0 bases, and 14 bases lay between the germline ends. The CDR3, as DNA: TGTGCCAGCAGCCCCAAGATACAAAGCTCCTACAATGAGCAGTTCTTC. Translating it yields CASSPKIQSSYNEQFF.

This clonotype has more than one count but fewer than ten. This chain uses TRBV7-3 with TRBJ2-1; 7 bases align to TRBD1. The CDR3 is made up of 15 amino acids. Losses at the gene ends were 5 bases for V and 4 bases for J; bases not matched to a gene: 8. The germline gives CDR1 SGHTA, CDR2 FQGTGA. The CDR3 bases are TGTGCCAGCAGCCCCACAGGGGTTATTTACAATGAGCAGTTCTTC. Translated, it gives CASSPTGVIYNEQFF.

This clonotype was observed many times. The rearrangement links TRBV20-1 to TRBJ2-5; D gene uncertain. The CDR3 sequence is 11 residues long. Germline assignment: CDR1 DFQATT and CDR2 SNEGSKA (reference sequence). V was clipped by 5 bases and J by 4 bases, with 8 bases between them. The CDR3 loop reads CSAPRLETQYF. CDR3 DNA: TGCAGTGCTCCCCGGTTAGAGACCCAGTACTTC.

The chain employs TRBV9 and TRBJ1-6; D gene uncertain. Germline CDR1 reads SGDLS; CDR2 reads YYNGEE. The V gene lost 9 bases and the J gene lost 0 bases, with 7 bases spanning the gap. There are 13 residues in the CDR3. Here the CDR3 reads CANSVSYNSPLHF. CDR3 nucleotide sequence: TGTGCCAACAGTGTCTCCTATAATTCACCCCTCCACTTT.

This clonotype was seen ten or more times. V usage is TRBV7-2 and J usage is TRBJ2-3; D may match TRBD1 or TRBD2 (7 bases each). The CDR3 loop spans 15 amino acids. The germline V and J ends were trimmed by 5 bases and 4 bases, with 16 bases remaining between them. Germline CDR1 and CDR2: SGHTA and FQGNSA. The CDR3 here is CASSQGGLEADTQYF. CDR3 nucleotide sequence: TGTGCCAGCAGCCAGGGGGGGCTAGAGGCAGATACGCAGTATTTT.

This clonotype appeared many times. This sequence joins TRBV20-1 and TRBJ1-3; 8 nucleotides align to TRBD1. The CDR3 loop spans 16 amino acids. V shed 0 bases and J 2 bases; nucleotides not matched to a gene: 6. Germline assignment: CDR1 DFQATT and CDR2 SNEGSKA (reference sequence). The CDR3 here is CSARDRTGSTGNTIYF. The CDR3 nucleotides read TGCAGTGCTAGAGATCGGACAGGGTCAACTGGAAACACCATATATTTT.

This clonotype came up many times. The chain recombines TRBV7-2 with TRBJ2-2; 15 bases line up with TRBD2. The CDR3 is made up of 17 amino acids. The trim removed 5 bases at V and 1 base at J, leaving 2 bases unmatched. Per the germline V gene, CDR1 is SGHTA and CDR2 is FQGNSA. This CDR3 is CASSRGLAGGNTGELFF. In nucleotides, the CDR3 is TGTGCCAGCAGCCGGGGACTAGCGGGGGGGAACACCGGGGAGCTGTTTTTT.

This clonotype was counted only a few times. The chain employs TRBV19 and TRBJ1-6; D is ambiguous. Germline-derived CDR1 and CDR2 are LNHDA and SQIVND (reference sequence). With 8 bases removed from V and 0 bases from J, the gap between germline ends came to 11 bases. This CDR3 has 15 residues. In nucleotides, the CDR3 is TGTGCCAGTTGCACCTCGAGCTCCTATAATTCACCCCTCCACTTT. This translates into CASCTSSSYNSPLHF.

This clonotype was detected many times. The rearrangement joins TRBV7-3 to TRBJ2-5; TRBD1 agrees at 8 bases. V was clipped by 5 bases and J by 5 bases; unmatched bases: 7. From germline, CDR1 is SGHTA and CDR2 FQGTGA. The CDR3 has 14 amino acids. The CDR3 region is CASSRTGLLETQYF. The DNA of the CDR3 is TGTGCCAGCAGCCGGACAGGGCTTTTGGAGACCCAGTACTTC.